The 2 T cell receptor beta chains presented below share a single source sample, sequenced in a study of OX40 agonist ivuxolimab in advanced cancers. Repertoires were generated with immunoSEQ multiplex PCR, while TCRdb's copy carries only in-frame clones and drops some. The table lists some 37,000 clones, around nine tenths of them singletons. This material consisted of CD4+ or CD8+ T cells sorted from blood, taken in a trial of the OX40 agonist ivuxolimab. The receptors shown here come from an adult with an advanced solid tumor such as melanoma, head and neck, liver or kidney cancer.

The chain is built from TRBV28 and TRBJ1-4; tentative D call: TRBD1 (5 bases). V was shortened by 3 bases and J by 8 bases, with 16 bases between the two germline ends. CDR1 is MDHEN, CDR2 SYDVKM, per germline. This CDR3 is 15 amino acids long. The CDR3 region is CASSFRDAGIEKLFF. The CDR3, as DNA: TGTGCCAGCAGTTTTCGGGACGCCGGTATAGAAAAACTGTTTTTT.

This clone was seen only once. The chain uses TRBV27 and TRBJ2-1; a possible D gene is TRBD2 (6 bases). The CDR3 has 16 residues. V lost 3 bases and J 9 bases, leaving 21 bases between the germline ends. The germline V gene encodes CDR1 MNHEY and CDR2 SMNVEV (reference sequence). The CDR3 loop is CASSFGAGPGVGEQFF. As DNA, the CDR3 is TGTGCCAGCAGTTTCGGTGCGGGACCGGGGGTCGGTGAGCAGTTCTTC.